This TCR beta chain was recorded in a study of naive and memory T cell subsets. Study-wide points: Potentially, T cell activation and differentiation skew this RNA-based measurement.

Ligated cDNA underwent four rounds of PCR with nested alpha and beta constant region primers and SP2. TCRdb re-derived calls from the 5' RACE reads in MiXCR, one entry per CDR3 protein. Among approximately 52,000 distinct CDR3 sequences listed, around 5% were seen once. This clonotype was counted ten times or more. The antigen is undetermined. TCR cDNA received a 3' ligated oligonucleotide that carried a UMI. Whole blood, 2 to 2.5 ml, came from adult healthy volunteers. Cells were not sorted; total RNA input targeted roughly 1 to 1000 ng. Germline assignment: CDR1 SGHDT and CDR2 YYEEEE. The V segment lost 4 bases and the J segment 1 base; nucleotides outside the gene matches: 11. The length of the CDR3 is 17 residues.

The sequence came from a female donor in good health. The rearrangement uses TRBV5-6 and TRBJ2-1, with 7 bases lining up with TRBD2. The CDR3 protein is CASSGQGGSPSYNEQFF. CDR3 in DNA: TGTGCCAGCAGCGGGCAGGGCGGGAGTCCGTCCTACAATGAGCAGTTCTTC.